The TCR beta chain described here comes from a study of T cell responses to AZD1222 COVID-19 vaccine. General study results and limits: The study sampled repertoires only after the peak T cell response.

This clone appeared a few times. What it recognizes is unknown. Assay: immunoSEQ multiplex PCR; the TCRdb copy retains only in-frame clones and omits some. The sample has around 95,000 clones, approximately 90% seen once; the top ten hold around 3%. The sequenced sample was peripheral blood, obtained on day 0 of AZD1222 vaccination. The sequence was obtained from an adult in good health.

CDR3 region: CASSLVQGSGYTF. CDR3 bases: TGCGCCAGCAGCTTGGTCCAGGGATCTGGCTACACCTTC. The chain carries TRBV5-1 and TRBJ1-2, with D perhaps matching TRBD1 (5 bases). The V gene's germline CDR1 is SGHRS and CDR2 YFSETQ. The CDR3 extends over 13 amino acids. V shed 0 bases and J shed 7 bases, with 10 bases lying between them.